The clone carrying this T cell receptor (beta chain) was detected only once. The material for each subset, its genomic DNA, was split evenly across several immunoSEQ plates. Libraries were prepared by immunoSEQ multiplex PCR; TCRdb keeps only in-frame clonotypes and omits some of them. The sample lists under 2,500,000 clones, nearly 97% occurring once. This sample is drawn from a study of shared clonotypes between healthy human individuals. Healthy and HIV-negative, the adult donors had no recent acute infections or vaccinations. Donors comprised only Caucasian adults living in Nashville, Tennessee. The study separated CD4+ cells into CD45RA+ naive and CD45RA-negative memory subsets. CDR3 size: 15 residues. Germline V gene sequence: CDR1 MGHRA, CDR2 YSYEKL. V was clipped by 3 bases and J by 5 bases; unmatched bases: 7.

This receptor was obtained from a man between 18 and 35 years old in good health. The chain combines TRBV4-1 with TRBJ1-2, with TRBD1 matching over 9 bases. The source material was naive CD4+ T cells sorted from blood. Indicated subset: CD45RA+ positively selected. This CDR3 reads CASSQTGTGRYGYTF. The CDR3 DNA reads as TGCGCCAGCAGCCAGACCGGGACAGGGAGGTATGGCTACACCTTC.